The source of this TCR beta chain is a study of post-analysis software for immune sequencing data. Study-level results: Four or five TRBV segments (TRBV5-6, TRBV5-1 and TRBV20-1 among them) occurred more frequently in patients than in controls.

Of note for this clonotype: Antigen unknown.

Prepared TCR beta cDNA libraries contained unique molecular identifiers. TCRdb called the PCR reads again in MiXCR, with one record for every CDR3 protein. The repertoire holds roughly 400,000 distinct CDR3 sequences, less than 40% seen once, with less than 8% in the top ten. V was cut by 0 bases and J by 7 bases, with 12 bases left in between. The V gene's germline CDR1 is DFQATT and CDR2 SNEGSKA (reference sequence). The CDR3 has 13 residues. Sequenced: blood. This chain uses TRBV20-1 with TRBJ1-2; D not resolved. The clonotype originates from a girl aged 2 to 10 with multiple sclerosis. CDR3 sequence (DNA): TGCAGTGCTAGAGATCTAGGGAGTCGTGGCTACACCTTC. This codes for CSARDLGSRGYTF.